Below are 18 T cell receptor beta chains sequenced from a single sample in a study of control samples from healthy donors and cancer patients. Profiling relied on immunoSEQ multiplex PCR, and the TCRdb table lists in-frame clones only, not all of them. The data show approximately 160,000 clones, about 90% seen once. Sequenced: blood. These receptors were taken from a middle-aged woman in good health.

This clone was detected only a few times. This chain joins TRBV19 and TRBJ1-5; TRBD1 might be the D (6 bases). Germline assignment: CDR1 LNHDA and CDR2 SQIVND (reference sequence). V was clipped by 6 bases and J by 11 bases, with 17 bases between them. CDR3 length equals 13 residues. This CDR3 is CASRPGQAGSQHF. The CDR3 DNA sequence: TGTGCCAGTAGGCCGGGACAAGCGGGGTCCCAGCATTTT.

This clone was picked up one time. V usage is TRBV7-2 and J usage is TRBJ1-5, with a tentative D call TRBD1 (6 bases). This CDR3 is 14 amino acids long. The V and J ends lost 2 bases and 2 bases respectively, with 7 bases between them. CDR1 is SGHTA and CDR2 is FQGNSA in the germline V gene. The CDR3 here is CASSLRQGNQPQHF. CDR3 nucleotide sequence: TGTGCCAGCAGCTTAAGACAGGGCAATCAGCCCCAGCATTTT.

This sequence joins TRBV5-1 and TRBJ1-2; 8 bases fit TRBD1. This CDR3 has 12 residues. The germline V gene has CDR1 SGHRS and CDR2 YFSETQ. The J segment lost 6 bases and the V segment lost 8 bases, leaving 6 bases of the junction unmatched. The CDR3 DNA is TGCGCCAGTGCAGGACAGGGAGATGGCTACACCTTC. Protein product: CASAGQGDGYTF.

This chain connects TRBV5-1 to TRBJ1-6; D is unclear. Germline lookup yields CDR1 SGHRS and CDR2 YFSETQ. Trimming left V 0 bases short and J 1 base short, with 11 bases between. CDR3 length: 17 residues. CDR3 region: CASSLEQFVSYNSPLHF. CDR3 coding DNA: TGCGCCAGCAGCTTGGAACAGTTCGTTTCCTATAATTCACCCCTCCACTTT.

V is TRBV10-3 and J is TRBJ2-7; 7 bases agree with TRBD1. Germline CDR1 and CDR2: ENHRY and SYGVKD. Trimming cost V 7 bases and J 2 bases; bases outside gene matches: 5. This CDR3 has 13 residues. As DNA, the CDR3 is TGTGCCATCAACCCGACAGGGACCTACGAGCAGTACTTC. Translated, it gives CAINPTGTYEQYF.

This chain joins TRBV23-1 and TRBJ1-2; 7 bases fit TRBD1. Being an ORF, TRBV23-1 has a function that is uncertain. This CDR3 contains 17 residues. V was pared by 0 bases and J by 5 bases, with 12 bases of the junction left unmatched. DNA of the CDR3: TGCGCCAGCAGTCAATCTCAGAACAGGGGAATAGGGTATGGCTACACCTTC. Its protein product is CASSQSQNRGIGYGYTF.

V usage is TRBV5-5 and J usage is TRBJ1-5; D is ambiguous. CDR1 SGHKS and CDR2 YYEKEE come from the germline V gene (reference sequence). The length of the CDR3 is 15 residues. Trimming removed 0 bases at V and 5 bases at J, with 12 bases between. The CDR3 sequence is CASSLAPDNDQPQHF. CDR3 bases: TGTGCCAGCAGCTTGGCCCCTGACAACGATCAGCCCCAGCATTTT.

The chain combines TRBV9 with TRBJ2-3, with 7 bases fitting TRBD2. This CDR3 is built from 15 residues. The trim removed 0 bases at V and 4 bases at J, leaving 5 bases unmatched. CDR1 and CDR2 (germline): SGDLS, YYNGEE. In nucleotides, the CDR3 is TGTGCCAGCAGCGTAGTATCCAGCGGGGCAGATACGCAGTATTTT. This gives the protein CASSVVSSGADTQYF.

The rearrangement joins TRBV5-4 to TRBJ1-5; 10 nucleotides line up with TRBD1. The germline CDR1 and CDR2 sequences are SGHNT and YYREEE (reference sequence). With V trimmed by 5 bases and J by 9 bases, 8 bases remained unmatched. The CDR3 length is 14 residues. The CDR3 bases are TGTGCCAGCAGTCGGGACAGGGGCACTGGGCCCCAGCATTTT. Amino acid sequence: CASSRDRGTGPQHF.

The chain employs TRBV3-1 (or the pseudogene TRBV3-2) and TRBJ1-6, with 7 bases matching TRBD1. Per the germline V gene, CDR1 is LGHDT and CDR2 is YNNKEL (reference sequence). This CDR3 comprises 18 residues. With V trimmed by 0 bases and J by 5 bases, 10 bases remained unmatched. The CDR3 nucleotides read TGTGCCAGCAGCCAAGACATTTATTCCGGGACAGATAATTCACCCCTCCACTTT. Encoded protein: CASSQDIYSGTDNSPLHF.

Worth noting for this clone: Other DNA variants within this sample encode the same CDR3. V and J are TRBV5-1 and TRBJ2-1; the D gene is possibly TRBD1 (6 bases). This CDR3 has 15 residues. The germline V gene encodes CDR1 SGHRS and CDR2 YFSETQ. V was clipped by 0 bases and J by 3 bases, with 10 bases between them. DNA of the CDR3: TGCGCCAGCAGCTTGGGTGGGGGCAGCTACAATGAGCAGTTCTTC. Translating it yields CASSLGGGSYNEQFF.

The chain joins TRBV19 to TRBJ1-2; D is ambiguous. The CDR3 sequence is 13 residues long. V shed 0 bases and J shed 5 bases, with 7 bases lying between them. CDR1 LNHDA and CDR2 SQIVND come from the germline V gene (reference sequence). For the CDR3, the DNA is TGTGCCAGTAGTATAGATGCCCGGTATGGCTACACCTTC. It specifies CASSIDARYGYTF.

This CDR3 reads CASSQDTNTEAFF. The CDR3, as DNA: TGTGCCAGCAGCCAAGATACAAACACTGAAGCTTTCTTT. The chain recombines TRBV14 with TRBJ1-1; D gene ambiguous. Germline V gene data show CDR1 as SGHDN and CDR2 as FVKESK. The CDR3 contains 13 residues. Trimming cost V 0 bases and J 2 bases, with 4 bases left between them.

V gene TRBV6-5 combines with J gene TRBJ1-2; TRBD1 matches at 8 bases. The trim removed 7 bases at V and 8 bases at J, leaving 15 bases unmatched. The CDR3 length is 15 residues. Germline assignment: CDR1 MNHEY and CDR2 SVGAGI. The CDR3 sequence: CASKPGQGRIEGYTF. CDR3 bases: TGTGCCAGCAAACCAGGACAGGGAAGGATAGAGGGCTACACCTTC.

The chain combines TRBV18 with TRBJ2-5; TRBD2 agrees at 13 bases. The J segment lost 4 bases and the V segment lost 2 bases, leaving 4 bases of the junction unmatched. Germline CDR1 KGHSH, CDR2 LQKENI. This CDR3 has 16 residues. The CDR3 sequence is CASSPTSGGAGETQYF. CDR3 nucleotides: TGTGCCAGCTCACCAACTAGCGGGGGGGCGGGAGAGACCCAGTACTTC.

The V call is TRBV6-5, the J call TRBJ1-6; 8 nucleotides line up with TRBD1. J lost 10 bases, V lost 4 bases, and 9 bases had no gene match. The CDR3 length is 15 residues. The germline V gene encodes CDR1 MNHEY and CDR2 SVGAGI. CDR3 loop: CASSSLDREGSPLHF. The CDR3 DNA sequence: TGTGCCAGCAGTTCCCTGGACAGGGAAGGGTCACCCCTCCACTTT.

This rearrangement joins TRBV19 to TRBJ1-1, with 7 nucleotides matching TRBD1. The V gene end was trimmed by 3 bases and the J gene end by 4 bases; junction bases not matched to a gene: 5. The CDR3 extends over 14 amino acids. From germline, CDR1 is LNHDA and CDR2 SQIVND (reference sequence). The CDR3 loop reads CASSIAQGGTEAFF. For the CDR3, the DNA is TGTGCCAGTAGTATCGCGCAGGGGGGCACTGAAGCTTTCTTT.

The J gene is TRBJ2-2, the V gene TRBV7-8; D not resolved. CDR3 length: 14 amino acids. V lost 1 base and J lost 4, with 7 bases in between. Per the germline V gene, CDR1 is SGHVS and CDR2 is FQNEAQ. The CDR3 sequence is CASSLGQSTGELFF. The CDR3 region has the DNA TGTGCCAGCAGCTTAGGTCAGTCCACCGGGGAGCTGTTTTTT.